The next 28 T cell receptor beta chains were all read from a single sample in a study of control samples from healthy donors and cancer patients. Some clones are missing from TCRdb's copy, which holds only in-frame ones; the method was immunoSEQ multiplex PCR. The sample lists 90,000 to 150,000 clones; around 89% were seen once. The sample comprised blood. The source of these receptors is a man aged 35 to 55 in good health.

CDR3 region: CASSAQQGPANYGYTF. The CDR3 DNA reads TGTGCCAGCAGCGCCCAACAGGGCCCAGCTAACTATGGCTACACCTTC. This rearrangement joins TRBV9 to TRBJ1-2; D may be TRBD1 (6 bases). The CDR3 totals 16 residues. Germline CDR1 is SGDLS and CDR2 is YYNGEE. Between the trimmed V and J ends, which lost 3 bases and 0 bases, there was a span of 15 bases.

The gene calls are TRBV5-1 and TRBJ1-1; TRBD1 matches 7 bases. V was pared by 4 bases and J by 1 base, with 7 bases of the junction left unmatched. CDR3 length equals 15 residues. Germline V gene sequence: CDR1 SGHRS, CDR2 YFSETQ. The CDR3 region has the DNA TGCGCCAGCAGCCAGAGGACAGGATCGAACACTGAAGCTTTCTTT. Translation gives CASSQRTGSNTEAFF.

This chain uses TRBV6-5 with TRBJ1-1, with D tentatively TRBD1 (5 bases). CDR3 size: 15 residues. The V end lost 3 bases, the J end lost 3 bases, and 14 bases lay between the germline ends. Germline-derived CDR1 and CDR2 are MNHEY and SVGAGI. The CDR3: CASSYIGGSDTEAFF. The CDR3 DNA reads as TGTGCCAGCAGTTATATCGGGGGGTCGGACACTGAAGCTTTCTTT.

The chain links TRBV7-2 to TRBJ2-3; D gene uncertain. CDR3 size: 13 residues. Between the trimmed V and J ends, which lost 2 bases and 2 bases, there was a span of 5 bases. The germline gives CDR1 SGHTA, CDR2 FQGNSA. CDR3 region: CASSLRDTDTQYF. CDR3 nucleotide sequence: TGTGCCAGCAGCTTACGAGACACAGATACGCAGTATTTT.

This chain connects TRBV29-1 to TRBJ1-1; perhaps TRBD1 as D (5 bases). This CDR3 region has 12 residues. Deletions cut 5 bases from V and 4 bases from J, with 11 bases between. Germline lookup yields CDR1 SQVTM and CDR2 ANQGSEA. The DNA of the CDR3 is TGCAGCGTTAAGACTGGGGGCACTGAAGCTTTCTTT. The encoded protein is CSVKTGGTEAFF.

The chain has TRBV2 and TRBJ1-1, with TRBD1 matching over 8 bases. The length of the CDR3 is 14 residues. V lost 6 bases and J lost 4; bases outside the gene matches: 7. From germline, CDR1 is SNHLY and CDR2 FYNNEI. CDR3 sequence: CASRRQGRPTEAFF. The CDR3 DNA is TGTGCCAGCAGAAGACAGGGGCGACCCACTGAAGCTTTCTTT.

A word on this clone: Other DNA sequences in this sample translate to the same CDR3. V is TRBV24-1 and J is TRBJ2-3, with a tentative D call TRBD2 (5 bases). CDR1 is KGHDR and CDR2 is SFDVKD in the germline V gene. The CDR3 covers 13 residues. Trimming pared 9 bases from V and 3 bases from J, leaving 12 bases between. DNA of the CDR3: TGTGCCACCTCAGCCCCGGGGACAGATACGCAGTATTTT. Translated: CATSAPGTDTQYF.

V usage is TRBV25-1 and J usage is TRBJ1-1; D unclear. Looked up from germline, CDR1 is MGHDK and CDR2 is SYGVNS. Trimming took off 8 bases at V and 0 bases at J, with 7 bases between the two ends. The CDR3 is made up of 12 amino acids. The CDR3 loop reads CASGRMNTEAFF. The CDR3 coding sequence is TGTGCCAGCGGACGTATGAACACTGAAGCTTTCTTT.

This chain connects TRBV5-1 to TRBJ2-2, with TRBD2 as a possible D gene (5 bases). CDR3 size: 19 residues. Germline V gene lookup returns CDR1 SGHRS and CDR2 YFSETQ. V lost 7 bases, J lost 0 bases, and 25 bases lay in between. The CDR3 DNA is TGCGCCAGCCGAGTCGGGATTTTTATCCTGGGCGCGAACACCGGGGAGCTGTTTTTT. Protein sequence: CASRVGIFILGANTGELFF.

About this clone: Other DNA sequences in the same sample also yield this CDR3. The CDR3 reads CATSDLTGNYGYTF. The CDR3 DNA reads as TGTGCCACCAGTGATTTAACGGGGAACTATGGCTACACCTTC. J is TRBJ1-2 and V is TRBV24-1, with D unresolved. The CDR3 spans 14 residues. CDR1 KGHDR and CDR2 SFDVKD come from the germline V gene. Deletions cut 1 base from V and 2 bases from J, with 7 bases between.

CDR3 nucleotides: TGTGCCAGCTCACTATGGACTGCTAGGAGCTCCTATAATTCACCCCTCCACTTT. Translated: CASSLWTARSSYNSPLHF. The chain links TRBV18 to TRBJ1-6; D uncertain. This CDR3 is 18 amino acids long. The V end was cut by 4 bases, the J end by 0 bases, with 16 bases between. Germline values: CDR1 KGHSH, CDR2 LQKENI. Complete variable domain (other parts from reference TRBV18 and TRBJ1-6): NAGVMQNPRHLVRRRGQEARLRCSPMKGHSHVYWYRQLPEEGLKFMVYLQKENIIDESGMPKERFSAEFPKEGPSILRIQQVVRGDSAAYFCASSLWTARSSYNSPLHFGNGTRLTVT.

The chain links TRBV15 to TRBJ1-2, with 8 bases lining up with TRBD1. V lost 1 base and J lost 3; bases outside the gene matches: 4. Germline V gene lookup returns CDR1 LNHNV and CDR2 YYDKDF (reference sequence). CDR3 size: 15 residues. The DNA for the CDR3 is TGTGCCACCAGCAGAGGAAAGGGACAGGACTATGGCTACACCTTC. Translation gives CATSRGKGQDYGYTF.

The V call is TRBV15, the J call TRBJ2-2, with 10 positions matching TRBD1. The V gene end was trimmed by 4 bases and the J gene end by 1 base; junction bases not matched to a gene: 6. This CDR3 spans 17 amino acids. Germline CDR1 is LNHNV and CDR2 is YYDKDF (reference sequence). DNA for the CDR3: TGTGCCACCAGCACAGGGACAGGGGAAAGGAACACCGGGGAGCTGTTTTTT. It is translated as CATSTGTGERNTGELFF.

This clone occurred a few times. The CDR3 DNA reads as TGTGCCAGCAGTACCCGACTAGCGGGGTCCACCGGGGAGCTGTTTTTT. As protein: CASSTRLAGSTGELFF. The genes are TRBV28 and TRBJ2-2; 11 nucleotides match TRBD2. V shed 5 bases, J shed 4 bases, and the junction held 6 bases outside the gene matches. This CDR3 is 16 amino acids long. Germline lookup yields CDR1 MDHEN and CDR2 SYDVKM.

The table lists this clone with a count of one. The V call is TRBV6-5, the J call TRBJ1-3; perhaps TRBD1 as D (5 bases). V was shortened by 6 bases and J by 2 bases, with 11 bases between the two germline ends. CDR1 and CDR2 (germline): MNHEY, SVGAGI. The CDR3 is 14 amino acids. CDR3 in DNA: TGTGCCAGCAGGGACAAAGGCGCTGGAAACACCATATATTTT. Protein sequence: CASRDKGAGNTIYF.

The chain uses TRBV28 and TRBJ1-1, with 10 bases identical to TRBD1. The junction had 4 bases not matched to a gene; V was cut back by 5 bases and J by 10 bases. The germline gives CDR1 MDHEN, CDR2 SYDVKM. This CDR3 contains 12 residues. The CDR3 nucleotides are TGTGCCAGCAGTGCCCGGGACAGGGGAGCTTTCTTT. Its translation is CASSARDRGAFF.

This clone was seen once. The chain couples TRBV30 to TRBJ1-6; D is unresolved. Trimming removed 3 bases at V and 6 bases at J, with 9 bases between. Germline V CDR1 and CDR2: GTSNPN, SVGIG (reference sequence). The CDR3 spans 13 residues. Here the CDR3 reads CAWSRDANSPLHF. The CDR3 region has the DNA TGTGCCTGGAGCCGGGATGCTAATTCACCCCTCCACTTT.

The CDR3 sequence: CASSGGRKAFF. The CDR3 nucleotides read TGTGCCAGCAGCGGGGGACGGAAAGCTTTCTTT. V is TRBV7-6 and J is TRBJ1-1; D is possibly TRBD1 (5 bases). Germline V CDR1 and CDR2: SGHVS, FNYEAQ. V was clipped by 5 bases and J by 9 bases, with 10 bases between them. The CDR3 extends over 11 amino acids.

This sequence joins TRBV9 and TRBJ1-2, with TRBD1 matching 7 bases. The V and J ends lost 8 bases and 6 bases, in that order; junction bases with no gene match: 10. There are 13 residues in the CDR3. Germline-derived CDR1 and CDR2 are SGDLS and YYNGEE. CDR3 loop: CASSRGGADGYTF. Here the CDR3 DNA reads TGTGCCAGTTCTAGAGGGGGCGCGGATGGCTACACCTTC.

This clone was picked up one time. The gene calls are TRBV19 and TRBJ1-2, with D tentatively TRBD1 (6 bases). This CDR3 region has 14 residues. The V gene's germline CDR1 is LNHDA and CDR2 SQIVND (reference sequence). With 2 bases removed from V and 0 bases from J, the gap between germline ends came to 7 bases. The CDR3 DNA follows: TGTGCCAGTAGTATAACAGGGTCTAACTATGGCTACACCTTC. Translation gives CASSITGSNYGYTF.

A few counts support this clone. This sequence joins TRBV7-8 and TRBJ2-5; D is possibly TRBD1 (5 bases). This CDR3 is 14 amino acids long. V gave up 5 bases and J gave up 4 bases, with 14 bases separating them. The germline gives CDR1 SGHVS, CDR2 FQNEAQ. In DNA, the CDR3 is TGTGCCAGCAGCCCCTTAGGGGTCGGAGAGACCCAGTACTTC. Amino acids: CASSPLGVGETQYF.

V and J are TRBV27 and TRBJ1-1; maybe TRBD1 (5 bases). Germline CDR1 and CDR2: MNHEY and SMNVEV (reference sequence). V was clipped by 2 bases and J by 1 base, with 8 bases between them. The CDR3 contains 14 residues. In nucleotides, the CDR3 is TGTGCCAGCAGTTTAGGGACGGCGAACACTGAAGCTTTCTTT. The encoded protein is CASSLGTANTEAFF.

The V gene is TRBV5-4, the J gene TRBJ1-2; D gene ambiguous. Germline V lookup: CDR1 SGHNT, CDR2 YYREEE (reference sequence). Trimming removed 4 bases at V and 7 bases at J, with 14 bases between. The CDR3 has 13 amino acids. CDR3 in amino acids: CASSAEGRVGYTF. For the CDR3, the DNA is TGTGCCAGCAGCGCCGAAGGACGGGTTGGCTACACCTTC.

CDR3 protein: CASSRQGSSYNSPLHF. The CDR3 DNA follows: TGTGCCAGCAGCAGACAGGGCTCCTCCTATAATTCACCCCTCCACTTT. This chain connects TRBV2 to TRBJ1-6; 7 nucleotides agree with TRBD1. The CDR3 has 16 amino acids. Trimming took 6 bases from V and 0 from J; bases not matched to a gene: 5. The germline CDR1 and CDR2 sequences are SNHLY and FYNNEI.

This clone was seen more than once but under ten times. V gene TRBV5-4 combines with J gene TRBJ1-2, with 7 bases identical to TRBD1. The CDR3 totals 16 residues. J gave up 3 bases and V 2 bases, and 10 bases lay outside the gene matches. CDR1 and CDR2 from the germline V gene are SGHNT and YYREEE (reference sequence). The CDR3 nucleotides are TGTGCCAGCAGCTTTAGGGACAGTTATAGTTACTATGGCTACACCTTC. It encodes CASSFRDSYSYYGYTF.

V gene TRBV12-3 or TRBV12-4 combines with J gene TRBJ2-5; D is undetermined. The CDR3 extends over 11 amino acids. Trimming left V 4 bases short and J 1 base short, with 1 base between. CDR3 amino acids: CASSSQETQYF. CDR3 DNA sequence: TGTGCCAGCAGTTCCCAAGAGACCCAGTACTTC.

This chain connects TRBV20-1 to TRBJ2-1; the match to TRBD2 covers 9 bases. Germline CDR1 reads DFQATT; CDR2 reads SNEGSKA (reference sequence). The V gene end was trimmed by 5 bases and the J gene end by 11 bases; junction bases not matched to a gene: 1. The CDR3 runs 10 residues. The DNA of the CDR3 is TGCAGTGCTCTAGCGGGGCAGCAGTTCTTC. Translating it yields CSALAGQQFF.

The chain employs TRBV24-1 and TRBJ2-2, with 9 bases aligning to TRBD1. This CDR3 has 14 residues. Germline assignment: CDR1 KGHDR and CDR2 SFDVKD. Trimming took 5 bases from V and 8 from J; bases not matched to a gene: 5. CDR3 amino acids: CATSALQGAGELFF. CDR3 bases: TGTGCCACCAGTGCCTTACAGGGGGCAGGGGAGCTGTTTTTT.